This TCR beta chain came from a study of CD8 T cells in ankylosing spondylitis. Overall study findings and caveats: Disease-linked clones bore a CD8+ phenotype and were relatively rare in peripheral blood. Reactive arthritis synovial fluid and blood previously showed some of these motif variants. What appeared characteristic of ankylosing spondylitis blood was a TCR beta motif of eight highly homologous variants.

As concerns this clonotype: Its antigen is currently unknown.

Libraries for TCR beta were made by quantitative 5'-RACE with molecular barcodes. TCRdb processed the 5' RACE reads anew with MiXCR; each CDR3 protein has one entry. The sample has roughly 700,000 distinct CDR3 sequences; around 20% are singletons. The CDR3 extends over 15 amino acids. V shed 3 bases and J shed 6 bases, with 12 bases lying between them. Germline CDR1 MNHNS, CDR2 SASEGT. This TCR was recovered from a male donor with ankylosing spondylitis. Sequencing input: blood, either unsorted or a sorted T cell fraction (not recorded which). The chain joins TRBV6-1 to TRBJ1-6, with a tentative D call TRBD1 (5 bases). In DNA form, the CDR3 reads TGTGCCAGCAGTGATGATGGGGGAGGTAATTCACCCCTCCACTTT. It yields the protein CASSDDGGGNSPLHF.